What follows are 9 T cell receptor beta chains derived from one specimen sequenced in a study of blood T cell repertoires in COVID-19. Method: immunoSEQ multiplex PCR; TCRdb's copy keeps in-frame clones and lacks some. The sample consists of around 67,000 clones, approximately 90% of them appearing once. The sequenced sample was peripheral blood. The source is a woman older than 75 with acute or convalescent COVID-19.

In DNA, the CDR3 is TGTGCCAGCAGGCCTACCCGGGACAGCGGCGAGCAGTACTTC. Protein product: CASRPTRDSGEQYF. J is TRBJ2-7 and V is TRBV7-2; 7 nucleotides match TRBD1. Unmatched junction bases numbered 11, after V lost 6 bases and J lost 6 bases. The CDR3 is 14 amino acids. From germline, CDR1 is SGHTA and CDR2 FQGNSA.

This chain connects TRBV5-1 to TRBJ1-2; 9 bases are a match to TRBD1. V was clipped by 8 bases and J by 9 bases; unmatched bases: 5. Germline CDR1 SGHRS, CDR2 YFSETQ. The CDR3 sequence is 11 residues long. In DNA form, the CDR3 reads TGCGCCAGTTCGGACAGGGGCAGCTACACCTTC. Translated: CASSDRGSYTF.

V is TRBV28 and J is TRBJ2-5; perhaps TRBD1 as D (5 bases). This CDR3 is 13 amino acids long. With 6 bases removed from V and 3 bases from J, the gap between germline ends came to 11 bases. Germline V lookup: CDR1 MDHEN, CDR2 SYDVKM. The CDR3 spells CASRQGGEETQYF. In nucleotides, the CDR3 is TGTGCCAGCAGGCAGGGTGGAGAAGAGACCCAGTACTTC.

This chain uses TRBV6-5 with TRBJ2-7; no clear D. V gave up 6 bases and J gave up 7 bases, with 13 bases separating them. The CDR3 covers 12 residues. CDR1 MNHEY and CDR2 SVGAGI come from the germline V gene. CDR3 DNA: TGTGCCAGCAGCTATGATCCGGGTGAGCAGTACTTC. As protein: CASSYDPGEQYF.

The chain uses TRBV5-1 and TRBJ2-1, with 8 positions matching TRBD1. V lost 0 bases and J lost 9; bases outside the gene matches: 5. The CDR3 runs 14 residues. Germline V gives CDR1 SGHRS, CDR2 YFSETQ. CDR3 sequence reads: CASSLGTGFFEQFF. The CDR3 region has the DNA TGCGCCAGCAGCTTGGGGACAGGGTTTTTTGAGCAGTTCTTC.

This clone was detected once. The gene calls are TRBV3-1 (or the pseudogene TRBV3-2) and TRBJ2-1; TRBD2 matches 9 bases. The V and J ends lost 2 bases and 10 bases, in that order; junction bases with no gene match: 6. The CDR3 spans 14 residues. The germline CDR1 and CDR2 sequences are LGHDT and YNNKEL (reference sequence). In DNA form, the CDR3 reads TGTGCCAGCAGCCAACCGGGACTAGCACGCGAGCAGTTCTTC. It is translated as CASSQPGLAREQFF.

The chain uses TRBV11-3 and TRBJ2-2, with 8 bases aligning to TRBD2. Per the germline V gene, CDR1 is SGHNT and CDR2 is YENEEA. CDR3 length equals 15 residues. With V trimmed by 5 bases and J by 2 bases, 4 bases remained unmatched. In nucleotides, the CDR3 is TGTGCCAGCAGCCGGACTAGCCCCAACACCGGGGAGCTGTTTTTT. It codes for CASSRTSPNTGELFF.

This chain links TRBV28 with TRBJ2-1; 12 bases are shared with TRBD2. V gave up 5 bases and J gave up 6 bases; unmatched junction bases: 5. CDR3 length: 15 residues. Germline-derived CDR1 and CDR2 are MDHEN and SYDVKM. CDR3: CASSITSGGLNEQFF. In nucleotides, the CDR3 is TGTGCCAGCAGTATAACTAGCGGGGGGCTCAATGAGCAGTTCTTC.

This chain joins TRBV7-8 and TRBJ1-3, with TRBD1 matching over 10 bases. V dropped 4 bases and J dropped 0; count of bases not matched to a gene: 3. CDR3 length equals 16 residues. Germline V lookup: CDR1 SGHVS, CDR2 FQNEAQ. The chain's CDR3 is CASSSRTGGSGNTIYF. Written as DNA, the CDR3 is TGTGCCAGCAGCTCGCGGACAGGGGGCTCTGGAAACACCATATATTTT. Drawing the rest from reference TRBV7-8 and TRBJ1-3, the complete variable domain is GAGVSQSPRYKVAKRGQDVALRCDPISGHVSLFWYQQALGQGPEFLTYFQNEAQLDKSGLPSDRFFAERPEGSVSTLKIQRTQQEDSAVYLCASSSRTGGSGNTIYFGEGSWLTVV.